The present T cell receptor beta chain was sequenced within a study of blood T cell repertoires in COVID-19. This table comes from immunoSEQ multiplex PCR, and its TCRdb copy is limited to in-frame clones, with some not included. There are around 150,000 clones in the sample; roughly 88% occur only once, and approximately 10% lies in the top ten. CDR3 length equals 14 residues. Germline values: CDR1 SGDLS, CDR2 YYNGEE. Trimming took 3 bases from V and 1 from J, leaving 7 bases between them. The sequenced sample consisted of peripheral blood. The chain has TRBV9 and TRBJ2-2; no definite D call. The sequence was collected from a man in his sixties with active or convalescent COVID-19. The CDR3 DNA follows: TGTGCCAGCAGCGGAACTATGAACACCGGGGAGCTGTTTTTT. It is translated as CASSGTMNTGELFF.